The 25 T cell receptor beta chains given below trace back to one sample, sequenced in a study of CD8 T cells in ankylosing spondylitis (dated by TCRdb to about 2017). Library preparation used 5' RACE. The data were produced on an Illumina HiSeq 2500. TCRdb reanalyzed the raw reads on its own, using fastp at Q25 for trimming and MiXCR for clone calling, and kept in-frame beta chains. Entries that share a CDR3 protein sequence are merged under the most common genes and DNA. This sample comprises 250,000 to 300,000 distinct CDR3 sequences, roughly 20% of them detected only once. About 8% of the sample is taken by the ten largest. Input material: blood, either unsorted or a sorted T cell fraction (not recorded which). Receptor source: a male donor with ankylosing spondylitis or in good health (not recorded which).

This clonotype turned up a few times. The rearrangement links TRBV5-1 to TRBJ2-5, with D possibly being TRBD2 (5 bases). The CDR3 runs 13 residues. From germline, CDR1 is SGHRS and CDR2 YFSETQ. Trimming took 4 bases from V and 2 from J, leaving 9 bases between them. The CDR3 here is CASSLDWQETQYF. The CDR3 region has the DNA TGCGCCAGCAGCCTGGACTGGCAAGAGACCCAGTACTTC. Using reference TRBV5-1 and TRBJ2-5 for the parts outside the CDR3, the full variable domain is KAGVTQTPRYLIKTRGQQVTLSCSPISGHRSVSWYQQTPGQGLQFLFEYFSETQRNKGNFPGRFSGRQFSNSRSEMNVSTLELGDSALYLCASSLDWQETQYFGPGTRLLVL.

This clonotype was seen only a few times. The J gene is TRBJ2-1, the V gene TRBV7-3, with D possibly TRBD1 on 5 matching bases. CDR3 length: 19 residues. Trimming stripped 1 base from V and 0 bases from J, with 19 bases between. Germline V gene lookup returns CDR1 SGHTA and CDR2 FQGTGA. In DNA, the CDR3 is TGTGCCAGCAGCTTAAGGGTACTGACCAGGGCGAGCTCCTACAATGAGCAGTTCTTC. As protein: CASSLRVLTRASSYNEQFF.

V gene TRBV20-1 combines with J gene TRBJ1-2, with D perhaps TRBD1 (5 bases). The germline CDR1 and CDR2 sequences are DFQATT and SNEGSKA (reference sequence). V lost 3 bases and J 5 bases, leaving 13 bases between the germline ends. This CDR3 is built from 13 residues. This CDR3 reads CSASEGAGYGYTF. The CDR3 bases are TGCAGTGCTAGTGAAGGGGCTGGGTATGGCTACACCTTC.

V usage is TRBV20-1 and J usage is TRBJ2-5, with 11 positions matching TRBD2. This CDR3 comprises 16 residues. Germline CDR1 is DFQATT and CDR2 is SNEGSKA (reference sequence). V dropped 6 bases and J dropped 1; count of bases not matched to a gene: 10. CDR3 DNA sequence: TGCAGTGCCACTAGCGGGAGTGAGTGGCTCCAAGAGACCCAGTACTTC. It encodes CSATSGSEWLQETQYF.

The rearrangement uses TRBV12-3 or TRBV12-4 and TRBJ2-2; TRBD2 matches at 8 bases. The CDR3 is 15 residues long. The V gene end was trimmed by 5 bases and the J gene end by 6 bases; junction bases not matched to a gene: 8. The CDR3 DNA is TGTGCCAGCAGTCCTCACCTAGCGGGCCCCGGGGAGCTGTTTTTT. It is translated as CASSPHLAGPGELFF.

The table lists this clonotype with a few counts. The rearrangement joins TRBV5-1 to TRBJ2-1, with D maybe TRBD2 (6 bases). V was trimmed by 5 bases and J by 2 bases, leaving 17 bases between them. CDR3 length equals 16 residues. The germline CDR1 and CDR2 sequences are SGHRS and YFSETQ. In nucleotides, the CDR3 is TGCGCCAGCAGTGCGGGTCTGGGGGGAACCTACAATGAGCAGTTCTTC. Protein: CASSAGLGGTYNEQFF.

Ten or more counts support this clonotype. V and J are TRBV20-1 and TRBJ1-2; TRBD1 matches at 8 bases. There are 13 residues in the CDR3. After removal of 8 bases from V and 2 bases from J, the junction contained 7 bases not matched to a gene. Germline loops: CDR1 DFQATT, CDR2 SNEGSKA (reference sequence). The CDR3 nucleotides are TGCAGTCCAGGACAGGGCTTCAACTATGGCTACACCTTC. It is translated as CSPGQGFNYGYTF.

About this clonotype: One end of the junction does not line up with germline, which may come from a read error. The chain employs TRBV7-3 and TRBJ2-1; D unresolved. Germline V gene lookup returns CDR1 SGHTA and CDR2 FQGTGA. The CDR3 runs to 12 residues. CDR3 protein: CAGSQNLGEQFF. The CDR3 DNA is TGTGCCGGCAGCCAAAATCTCGGTGAGCAGTTCTTC.

This clonotype has just a few counts. This rearrangement joins TRBV18 to TRBJ1-1; no definite D call. CDR1 is KGHSH and CDR2 is LQKENI in the germline V gene. The CDR3 spans 16 residues. V lost 4 bases and J 1 base, leaving 16 bases between the germline ends. The CDR3: CASSQITRTGNTEAFF. The CDR3 DNA sequence: TGTGCCAGCTCACAGATAACACGGACGGGGAACACTGAAGCTTTCTTT. The whole variable domain, remainder taken from reference TRBV18 and TRBJ1-1, is NAGVMQNPRHLVRRRGQEARLRCSPMKGHSHVYWYRQLPEEGLKFMVYLQKENIIDESGMPKERFSAEFPKEGPSILRIQQVVRGDSAAYFCASSQITRTGNTEAFFGQGTRLTVV.

In its sample, this clonotype was seen a few times. The V call is TRBV7-3, the J call TRBJ2-3; D is unresolved. Germline V gives CDR1 SGHTA, CDR2 FQGTGA. Trimming pared 2 bases from V and 5 bases from J, leaving 8 bases between. The CDR3 covers 13 residues. CDR3 sequence (DNA): TGTGCCAGCAGCTTACTTCATGGAGATACGCAGTATTTT. It encodes CASSLLHGDTQYF.

This clonotype was seen a handful of times. The V and J genes are TRBV10-3 and TRBJ2-1, with 9 bases lining up with TRBD2. The germline gives CDR1 ENHRY, CDR2 SYGVKD. This CDR3 has 13 amino acids. Trimming took 7 bases from V and 5 from J; bases not matched to a gene: 3. CDR3 coding DNA: TGTGCCATCACGTCTAGCGGGAACAATGAGCAGTTCTTC. It specifies CAITSSGNNEQFF.

The rearrangement joins TRBV10-1 to TRBJ2-2; D not certain. The ends were cut back, 2 bases at V and 6 bases at J, with 4 bases in the middle. CDR1 is WNHNN and CDR2 is SYGVQD in the germline V gene (reference sequence). The CDR3 has 12 amino acids. CDR3 bases: TGCGCCAGCAGTGAGGTTCCCGGGGAGCTGTTTTTT. The encoded protein is CASSEVPGELFF.

This rearrangement joins TRBV12-3 or TRBV12-4 to TRBJ2-7; no reliable D call. This CDR3 comprises 11 residues. CDR3 nucleotides: TGTGCCAGCAGTTTAGCAACGGAGCAGTGCGTC. It encodes CASSLATEQCV.

The chain uses TRBV3-1 and TRBJ2-4; D remains ambiguous. The CDR3 is 15 residues long. Trimming left V 4 bases short and J 1 base short, with 11 bases between. Germline V gene sequence: CDR1 LGHDT, CDR2 YNNKEL (reference sequence). CDR3 in DNA: TGTGCCAGCAGCCTGCTGTCGGAGGCCAAAAACATTCAGTACTTC. Encoded protein: CASSLLSEAKNIQYF.

The chain combines TRBV5-1 with TRBJ1-1, with a tentative D call TRBD1 (6 bases). This CDR3 has 14 residues. Trimming removed 6 bases at V and 1 base at J, with 13 bases between. CDR1 and CDR2 (germline): SGHRS, YFSETQ. The CDR3, as DNA: TGCGCCAGCACCCGACAGGCCTCGAACACTGAAGCTTTCTTT. Translated, it gives CASTRQASNTEAFF. Full variable domain (missing parts from reference TRBV5-1 and TRBJ1-1): KAGVTQTPRYLIKTRGQQVTLSCSPISGHRSVSWYQQTPGQGLQFLFEYFSETQRNKGNFPGRFSGRQFSNSRSEMNVSTLELGDSALYLCASTRQASNTEAFFGQGTRLTVV.

The chain carries TRBV15 and TRBJ2-5; D ambiguous. Germline V gene data show CDR1 as LNHNV and CDR2 as YYDKDF (reference sequence). The V gene lost 1 base and the J gene lost 2 bases, with 11 bases spanning the gap. The CDR3 length is 15 residues. DNA of the CDR3: TGTGCCACCAGCAGAGCGCCGGCAGTTCAAGAGACCCAGTACTTC. Translation: CATSRAPAVQETQYF. Full variable domain (remainder filled in from reference TRBV15 and TRBJ2-5): DAMVIQNPRYQVTQFGKPVTLSCSQTLNHNVMYWYQQKSSQAPKLLFHYYDKDFNNEADTPDNFQSRRPNTSFCFLDIRSPGLGDTAMYLCATSRAPAVQETQYFGPGTRLLVL.

The chain couples TRBV24-1 to TRBJ2-3, with D unresolved. This CDR3 is built from 16 residues. CDR1 is KGHDR and CDR2 is SFDVKD in the germline V gene. The ends were cut back, 4 bases at V and 5 bases at J, with 18 bases in the middle. The CDR3, as DNA: TGTGCCACCAGTGAGGGGTACACGGACGATCGAGATACGCAGTATTTT. This codes for CATSEGYTDDRDTQYF.

This clonotype appeared many times. CDR3 DNA: TGTGCCAGCAGCCAAGATTGGGCTGGTACGCAGTATTTT. It specifies CASSQDWAGTQYF. This chain links TRBV14 with TRBJ2-3; D gene unclear. Germline-derived CDR1 and CDR2 are SGHDN and FVKESK. This CDR3 is built from 13 residues. Trimming pared 0 bases from V and 8 bases from J, leaving 9 bases between.

V usage is TRBV3-1 and J usage is TRBJ1-1; maybe TRBD1 (5 bases). V lost 8 bases to trimming and J lost 1 base, with 11 bases between them. The CDR3 totals 13 residues. CDR1 and CDR2 from the germline V gene are LGHDT and YNNKEL (reference sequence). CDR3 in amino acids: CASGSTGNTEAFF. The CDR3 coding sequence is TGTGCCAGCGGCTCCACAGGGAACACTGAAGCTTTCTTT.

J is TRBJ2-2 and V is TRBV7-3, with D possibly matching TRBD2 (6 bases). The CDR3 is 14 residues long. Germline CDR1 reads SGHTA; CDR2 reads FQGTGA. The V end lost 2 bases, the J end lost 6 bases, and 10 bases lay between the germline ends. CDR3 coding DNA: TGTGCCAGCAGCTTATCTAGCGATGCCGGGGAGCTGTTTTTT. Translation gives CASSLSSDAGELFF.

The chain recombines TRBV5-1 with TRBJ2-2; no clear D gene. CDR1 and CDR2 from the germline V gene are SGHRS and YFSETQ. The germline V and J ends were trimmed by 4 bases and 3 bases, with 10 bases remaining between them. CDR3 length equals 14 residues. The CDR3 region is CASSIDRHTGELFF. The CDR3 DNA reads as TGCGCCAGCAGCATTGACCGGCACACCGGGGAGCTGTTTTTT.

CDR3 protein: CASSVLAGGAYNEQFF. The DNA for the CDR3 is TGTGCCAGCAGCGTCCTAGCGGGAGGAGCTTACAATGAGCAGTTCTTC. The chain links TRBV9 to TRBJ2-1, with 11 bases aligning to TRBD2. V shed 2 bases and J 4 bases; nucleotides not matched to a gene: 5. This CDR3 contains 16 residues. In germline, CDR1 is SGDLS, CDR2 YYNGEE.

Many counts were recorded for this clonotype. V and J are TRBV5-1 and TRBJ2-2; 13 bases are a match to TRBD2. Germline trimming cut 4 bases from V and 6 bases from J; bases unmatched to any gene: 3. Germline values: CDR1 SGHRS, CDR2 YFSETQ. This CDR3 spans 15 amino acids. For the CDR3, the DNA is TGCGCCAGCAGCCCCGGACTAGCGGGGGCCGGGGAGCTGTTTTTT. Translated, it gives CASSPGLAGAGELFF.

This clonotype was detected only a few times. The CDR3 DNA reads as TGCAGCGTAAAATGGGGATATAATAGCAATCAGCCCCAGCATTTT. Amino acids: CSVKWGYNSNQPQHF. The chain recombines TRBV20-1 with TRBJ1-5; D uncertain. Germline V gene sequence: CDR1 DFQATT, CDR2 SNEGSKA (reference sequence). CDR3 length: 15 residues.

This clonotype was observed a handful of times. The chain recombines TRBV19 with TRBJ1-2; D is perhaps TRBD1 (6 bases). Germline V CDR1 and CDR2: LNHDA, SQIVND (reference sequence). The CDR3 is made up of 13 amino acids. The V gene lost 7 bases and the J gene lost 5 bases, with 14 bases spanning the gap. CDR3 loop: CASKGGQLYGYTF. In DNA, the CDR3 is TGTGCCAGTAAAGGTGGACAGTTATATGGCTACACCTTC.